These T cell receptor beta chains were read from a single sample in a study of early T cells in non-severe SARS-CoV-2 infection. In TCRdb, the 5' RACE reads were re-called with MiXCR into one record per CDR3 protein. The sample has 30,000 to 40,000 distinct CDR3 sequences, 5% to 6.5% seen once. This specimen was whole blood, taken at baseline. The receptor set was obtained from an adult who was a healthcare worker with PCR-confirmed SARS-CoV-2 infection or an uninfected control (not recorded which). The conserved cysteine and the conserved F or W are not part of the CDR3 here. The order of the fields is clone size, J gene, V gene, CDR3 protein. Clone size is shown for a subset of rows, as once, few, many or a class of expanded clone.

abundance: many
j_gene: TRBJ1-1
v_gene: TRBV20-1
CDR3aa: SASPPIQQNTEAF

abundance: -
j_gene: TRBJ2-6
v_gene: TRBV10-2
CDR3aa: ASSEGYQGRAGANVLT

abundance: many
j_gene: TRBJ2-1
v_gene: TRBV7-2
CDR3aa: ASSLRAGAPGVEQF

abundance: many
j_gene: TRBJ2-5
v_gene: TRBV5-1
CDR3aa: ASSPLRQGETQY

abundance: many
j_gene: TRBJ2-3
v_gene: TRBV14
CDR3aa: ASSQDLARSTDTQY

abundance: -
j_gene: TRBJ2-1
v_gene: TRBV29-1
CDR3aa: SADRPTSLGEQF

abundance: many
j_gene: TRBJ2-1
v_gene: TRBV6-1
CDR3aa: ASSKGSSYNEQF

abundance: many
j_gene: TRBJ1-2
v_gene: TRBV6-5
CDR3aa: ASRLSSGGAVDYGYT

abundance: few
j_gene: TRBJ1-1
v_gene: TRBV9
CDR3aa: ASSVGTNTEAF

abundance: many
j_gene: TRBJ1-5
v_gene: TRBV20-1
CDR3aa: SARNSHPNQPQH

abundance: many
j_gene: TRBJ2-5
v_gene: TRBV7-9
CDR3aa: ASSWYQETQY

abundance: few
j_gene: TRBJ1-1
v_gene: TRBV29-1
CDR3aa: SVVEDRGGQAF

abundance: many
j_gene: TRBJ2-1
v_gene: TRBV12-3/TRBV12-4
CDR3aa: ASSFRQQLNEQF

abundance: many
j_gene: TRBJ2-1
v_gene: TRBV29-1
CDR3aa: SAGGFLYNEQF